The 9 T cell receptor beta chains reported below all come from one sample, sequenced in a study of blood T cells in healthy people across ages. Alongside a J-beta primer mix, a sample-barcoded 5' primer served in a second PCR lasting roughly 6 to 11 cycles. TCRdb recomputed calls from the 5' RACE reads with MiXCR, one row per CDR3 protein. The table records around 710,000 distinct CDR3 sequences, roughly 44% of them present only once. Sequencing was done on a sample of blood. These receptors were collected from a woman aged 55-70 years in good health.

V and J are TRBV7-9 and TRBJ2-1, with D perhaps TRBD2 (6 bases). Trimming stripped 0 bases from V and 0 bases from J, with 12 bases between. The CDR3 spans 17 residues. Germline CDR1 is SEHNR and CDR2 is FQNEAQ (reference sequence). The CDR3 nucleotides read TGTGCCAGCAGCTTAGCGGGTAGCGGCCTCTCCTACAATGAGCAGTTCTTC. Amino acid sequence: CASSLAGSGLSYNEQFF.

This rearrangement joins TRBV29-1 to TRBJ1-4; tentative D call: TRBD1 (5 bases). V was cut by 6 bases and J by 5 bases, with 13 bases left in between. Germline V gene lookup returns CDR1 SQVTM and CDR2 ANQGSEA. CDR3 length: 13 amino acids. Here the CDR3 reads CSVGGDSNEKLFF. CDR3 sequence (DNA): TGCAGCGTCGGGGGGGACTCCAATGAAAAACTGTTTTTT.

The chain employs TRBV6-1 and TRBJ2-5; D unclear. The closer fit of TRBJ2-7 to the DNA end suggests the J call may be wrong. Germline-derived CDR1 and CDR2 are MNHNS and SASEGT. The CDR3 contains 14 residues. CDR3 DNA sequence: TGTGCCAGCAGTGGGTTTAGATCCCCCAGCGAGCAGTACTTC. The encoded protein is CASSGFRSPSEQYF.

The J gene is TRBJ2-5, the V gene TRBV6-5, with 9 bases fitting TRBD1. The J call could be wrong; TRBJ2-7 is a better fit for the DNA end. The CDR3 contains 18 residues. Looked up from germline, CDR1 is MNHEY and CDR2 is SVGAGI. The CDR3 sequence: CASSYSFFIPGQGYEQYF. CDR3 in DNA: TGTGCCAGCAGTTACTCTTTTTTTATTCCGGGACAGGGCTACGAGCAGTACTTC.

The chain has TRBV29-1 and TRBJ1-2; 7 bases agree with TRBD1. With V trimmed by 7 bases and J by 4 bases, 6 bases remained unmatched. CDR3 length: 12 residues. Germline lookup yields CDR1 SQVTM and CDR2 ANQGSEA. In DNA form, the CDR3 reads TGCAGCGGTCGACAGGGCAGCTATGGCTACACCTTC. Amino acids: CSGRQGSYGYTF.

Remarks on this clonotype: A junction boundary mismatches the germline segment, possibly from a read error. This CDR3 reads CAVRGGTNGKLFF. CDR3 nucleotides: TGTGCCGTCCGCGGAGGGACTAATGGAAAACTGTTTTTT. This rearrangement joins TRBV11-1 to TRBJ1-4; D is perhaps TRBD1 (5 bases). The CDR3 extends over 13 amino acids. Germline V lookup: CDR1 SGHAT, CDR2 FQDESV (reference sequence).

The chain recombines TRBV5-1 with TRBJ1-6; 7 nucleotides match TRBD1. The germline V gene has CDR1 SGHRS and CDR2 YFSETQ. This CDR3 comprises 15 residues. V lost 3 bases, J lost 7 bases, and 7 bases stayed unmatched. This CDR3 reads CASSSAGQWNSPLHF. The CDR3, as DNA: TGCGCCAGCAGCTCCGCGGGACAGTGGAATTCACCCCTCCACTTT. The full variable domain, in which reference TRBV5-1 and TRBJ1-6 provide the parts outside the CDR3, is KAGVTQTPRYLIKTRGQQVTLSCSPISGHRSVSWYQQTPGQGLQFLFEYFSETQRNKGNFPGRFSGRQFSNSRSEMNVSTLELGDSALYLCASSSAGQWNSPLHFGNGTRLTVT.

The table lists this clonotype with a few counts. The J gene is TRBJ2-3, the V gene TRBV27; the match to TRBD1 covers 9 bases. Trimming at V came to 4 bases and at J to 4 bases, leaving 6 bases not matched to a gene. This CDR3 has 15 amino acids. The germline V gene encodes CDR1 MNHEY and CDR2 SMNVEV (reference sequence). This chain's CDR3 is CASSSTGQGSDTQYF. The CDR3 DNA sequence: TGTGCCAGCAGTTCGACGGGACAGGGTTCAGATACGCAGTATTTT.

The chain uses TRBV20-1 and TRBJ1-6; 8 positions agree with TRBD1. From germline, CDR1 is DFQATT and CDR2 SNEGSKA (reference sequence). V dropped 2 bases and J dropped 7; count of bases not matched to a gene: 7. The CDR3 has 15 amino acids. CDR3 sequence (DNA): TGCAGTGCTAGACCCTCAGGGGGCGTGAATTCACCCCTCCACTTT. Its translation: CSARPSGGVNSPLHF.